This T cell receptor beta chain was sequenced for a study of control samples from healthy donors and cancer patients. TCRdb's table, derived via immunoSEQ multiplex PCR, lists solely in-frame clones and lacks some. The table includes 150,000 to 180,000 clones, roughly 94% detected once. The CDR3 spans 13 residues. Germline assignment: CDR1 GTSNPN and CDR2 SVGIG (reference sequence). V lost 2 bases to trimming and J lost 5 bases; unmatched junction nucleotides: 6. The sequenced sample was blood. The chain employs TRBV30 and TRBJ2-7; TRBD2 agrees at 7 bases. The sequence was collected from a man aged 35-49 years in good health. The CDR3: CAWSRAGVHEQYF. DNA for the CDR3: TGTGCCTGGAGTAGGGCGGGGGTACACGAGCAGTACTTC.